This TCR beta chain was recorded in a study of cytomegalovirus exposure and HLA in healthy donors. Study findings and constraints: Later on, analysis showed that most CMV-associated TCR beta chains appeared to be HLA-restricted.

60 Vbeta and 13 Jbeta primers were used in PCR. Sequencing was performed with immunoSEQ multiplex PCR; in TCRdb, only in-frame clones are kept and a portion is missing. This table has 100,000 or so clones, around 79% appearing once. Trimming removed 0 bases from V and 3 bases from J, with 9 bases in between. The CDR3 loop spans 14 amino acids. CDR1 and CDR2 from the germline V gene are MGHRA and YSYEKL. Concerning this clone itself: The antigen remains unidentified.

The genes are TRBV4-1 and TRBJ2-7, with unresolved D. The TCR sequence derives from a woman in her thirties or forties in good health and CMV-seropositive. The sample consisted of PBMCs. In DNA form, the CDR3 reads TGCGCCAGCAGCCAAGATGGCAGTAACTACGAGCAGTACTTC. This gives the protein CASSQDGSNYEQYF.